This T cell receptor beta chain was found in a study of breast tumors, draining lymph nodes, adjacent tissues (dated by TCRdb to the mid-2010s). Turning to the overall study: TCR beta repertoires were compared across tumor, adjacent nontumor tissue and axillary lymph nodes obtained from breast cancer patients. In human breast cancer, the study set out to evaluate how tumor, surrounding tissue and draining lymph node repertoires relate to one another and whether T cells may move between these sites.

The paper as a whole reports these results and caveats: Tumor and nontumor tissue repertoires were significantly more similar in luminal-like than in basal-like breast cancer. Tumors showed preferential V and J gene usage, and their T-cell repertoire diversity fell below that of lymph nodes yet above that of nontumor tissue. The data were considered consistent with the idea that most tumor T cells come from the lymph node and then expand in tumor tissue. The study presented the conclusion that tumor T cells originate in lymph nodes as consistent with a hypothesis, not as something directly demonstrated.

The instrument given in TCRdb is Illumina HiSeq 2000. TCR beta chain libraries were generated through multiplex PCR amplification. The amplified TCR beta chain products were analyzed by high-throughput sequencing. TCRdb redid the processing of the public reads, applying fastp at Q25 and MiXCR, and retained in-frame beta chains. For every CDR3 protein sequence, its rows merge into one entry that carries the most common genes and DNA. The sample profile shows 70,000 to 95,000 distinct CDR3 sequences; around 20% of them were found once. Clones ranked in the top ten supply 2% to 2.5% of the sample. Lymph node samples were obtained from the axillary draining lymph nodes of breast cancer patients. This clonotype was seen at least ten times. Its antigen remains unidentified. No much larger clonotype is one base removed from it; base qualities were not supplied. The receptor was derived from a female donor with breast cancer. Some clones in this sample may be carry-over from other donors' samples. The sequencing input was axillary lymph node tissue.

The bases read TGTGCCAGCAGCTTAGTGGGCTCTGGGAATTACAATGAGCAGTTCTTC. It specifies CASSLVGSGNYNEQFF. Recombination connected TRBV7-2 to TRBJ2-1, with no confidently assigned D gene. The germline V gene yields SGHTA for CDR1 and FQGNSA for CDR2. V sheds 1 base and J sheds 4 bases, leaving 14 bases between their ends. The CDR3 sequence holds 16 residues, the cysteine and phenylalanine included. Only the CDR3 region is kept as DNA, spanning 48 bases read in frame from base 1.